The 26 T cell receptor beta chains reported below all come from one sample, sequenced in a study of neurological immune-mediated disorders. TCRdb ran MiXCR on the 5' RACE reads and lists one entry per CDR3 protein. The sample has tens of thousands of distinct CDR3 sequences, 1.5% to 2% seen once. Sequencing input: PBMCs. The source of these receptors is a woman in her thirties or forties with multiple sclerosis.

This clonotype was seen at least ten times. This sequence joins TRBV5-1 and TRBJ2-7; D may be TRBD1 (5 bases). V lost 7 bases and J lost 5, with 19 bases in between. Per germline, CDR1 SGHRS and CDR2 YFSETQ. CDR3 size: 14 residues. CDR3 nucleotide sequence: TGCGCCAGCTACCTGGACAATGCAGGTAACGAGCAGTACTTC. Protein product: CASYLDNAGNEQYF. The full variable domain, completed using reference TRBV5-1 and TRBJ2-7, is KAGVTQTPRYLIKTRGQQVTLSCSPISGHRSVSWYQQTPGQGLQFLFEYFSETQRNKGNFPGRFSGRQFSNSRSEMNVSTLELGDSALYLCASYLDNAGNEQYFGPGTRLTVT.

This clonotype was picked up many times. V usage is TRBV4-1 and J usage is TRBJ1-5; TRBD1 matches 8 bases. V trimming: 0 bases; J trimming: 1 base; junction bases outside the gene matches: 8. Germline CDR1 is MGHRA and CDR2 is YSYEKL. This CDR3 comprises 18 residues. This CDR3 is CASSQEGTGWRSNQPQHF. CDR3 nucleotide sequence: TGCGCCAGCAGCCAAGAAGGGACAGGTTGGCGCAGCAATCAGCCCCAGCATTTT.

This clonotype was seen at least ten times. The CDR3 DNA follows: TGTGCCATCAGTGCTCGGACGTCCATGAACACTGAAGCTTTCTTT. Protein: CAISARTSMNTEAFF. The chain is built from TRBV10-3 and TRBJ1-1; D ambiguous. Trimming took off 4 bases at V and 0 bases at J, with 12 bases between the two ends. This CDR3 spans 15 amino acids. Germline V gene data show CDR1 as ENHRY and CDR2 as SYGVKD.

This clonotype occurred many times. V and J are TRBV20-1 and TRBJ1-5; weak D call: TRBD1 (6 bases). The CDR3 loop spans 17 amino acids. Germline V lookup: CDR1 DFQATT, CDR2 SNEGSKA (reference sequence). The V gene lost 1 base and the J gene lost 5 bases, with 21 bases spanning the gap. CDR3 nucleotide sequence: TGCAGTGCTAGAGCTGAGACAGGCGGCGGCTCCGATCAGCCCCAGCATTTT. It translates to CSARAETGGGSDQPQHF.

There are many counts of this clonotype. This chain connects TRBV7-9 to TRBJ1-3; D not resolved. Per germline, CDR1 SEHNR and CDR2 FQNEAQ (reference sequence). With 4 bases removed from V and 0 bases from J, the gap between germline ends came to 7 bases. The CDR3 spans 14 residues. The CDR3 sequence is CASSSKTSGNTIYF. Here the CDR3 DNA reads TGTGCCAGCAGCTCAAAAACCTCTGGAAACACCATATATTTT. The full variable domain, rest sourced from reference TRBV7-9 and TRBJ1-3, is DTGVSQNPRHKITKRGQNVTFRCDPISEHNRLYWYRQTLGQGPEFLTYFQNEAQLEKSRLLSDRFSAERPKGSFSTLEIQRTEQGDSAMYLCASSSKTSGNTIYFGEGSWLTVV.

This clonotype was recorded at least ten times. The chain recombines TRBV14 with TRBJ2-5, with D possibly matching TRBD1 (6 bases). The germline V gene has CDR1 SGHDN and CDR2 FVKESK. The V gene lost 1 base and the J gene lost 5 bases, with 11 bases spanning the gap. The CDR3 consists of 14 residues. CDR3 in DNA: TGTGCCAGCAGCCAAGCAGGGGTCGGTGAGACCCAGTACTTC. It encodes CASSQAGVGETQYF.

There are many counts of this clonotype. In DNA, the CDR3 is TGCGCCAGCAGCTTGGAAGTTAGCGGGGGCACAGATACGCAGTATTTT. It translates to CASSLEVSGGTDTQYF. The chain employs TRBV5-1 and TRBJ2-3; 8 bases line up with TRBD2. The V and J ends lost 0 bases and 1 base, in that order; junction bases with no gene match: 4. The CDR3 is 16 amino acids. Germline V lookup: CDR1 SGHRS, CDR2 YFSETQ.

This clonotype was recorded many times. V is TRBV6-6 and J is TRBJ2-7; 8 positions agree with TRBD1. The CDR3 contains 14 residues. CDR1 and CDR2 (germline): MNHNY, SVGAGI (reference sequence). The trim removed 6 bases at V and 5 bases at J, leaving 9 bases unmatched. The CDR3 reads CASSLEDRVNEQYF. CDR3 bases: TGTGCCAGCAGCCTCGAGGACAGGGTAAACGAGCAGTACTTC.

This clonotype was observed at least ten times. The V call is TRBV6-1, the J call TRBJ2-7; possibly TRBD2 for D (5 bases). V lost 6 bases and J 11 bases, leaving 17 bases between the germline ends. Germline lookup yields CDR1 MNHNS and CDR2 SASEGT. The CDR3 loop spans 12 amino acids. CDR3 protein: CASRGDTISEYF. The DNA of the CDR3 is TGTGCCAGCAGGGGAGACACGATCTCGGAGTACTTC.

This clonotype was recorded at least ten times. This chain links TRBV20-1 with TRBJ2-1; D remains unclear. The CDR3 contains 12 residues. Trimming took off 2 bases at V and 7 bases at J, with 9 bases between the two ends. Germline V gives CDR1 DFQATT, CDR2 SNEGSKA (reference sequence). The CDR3 here is CSARLDANEQFF. CDR3 nucleotides: TGCAGTGCTAGACTAGACGCAAATGAGCAGTTCTTC.

This clonotype was seen repeatedly, ten times or more. The chain is built from TRBV6-1 and TRBJ1-2, with D possibly being TRBD1 (5 bases). The germline V and J ends were trimmed by 3 bases and 4 bases, with 15 bases remaining between them. Looked up from germline, CDR1 is MNHNS and CDR2 is SASEGT. CDR3 size: 15 residues. CDR3 in DNA: TGTGCCAGCAGTGATTCAGTAAGGGGATTCTATGGCTACACCTTC. This sequence encodes CASSDSVRGFYGYTF.

In this sample, this clonotype turned up many times. J is TRBJ2-7 and V is TRBV5-1; D may be TRBD1 (6 bases). Germline-derived CDR1 and CDR2 are SGHRS and YFSETQ. The CDR3 has 15 amino acids. V was trimmed by 4 bases and J by 2 bases, leaving 16 bases between them. CDR3 DNA: TGCGCCAGCAGCCTACTGGACAGCTTAACCTACGAGCAGTACTTC. Translated, it gives CASSLLDSLTYEQYF.

This clonotype was recorded at least ten times. The chain couples TRBV9 to TRBJ1-1; D is uncertain. Germline V gene data show CDR1 as SGDLS and CDR2 as YYNGEE. Deletions cut 3 bases from V and 1 base from J, with 19 bases between. The CDR3 runs to 17 residues. The CDR3 protein is CASSGPLTGDSNTEAFF. CDR3 nucleotide sequence: TGTGCCAGCAGCGGCCCTCTTACGGGAGACTCGAACACTGAAGCTTTCTTT.

This clonotype was detected many times. The V gene is TRBV6-5, the J gene TRBJ2-1; no clear D. Trimming removed 4 bases from V and 4 bases from J, with 5 bases in between. CDR1 is MNHEY and CDR2 is SVGAGI in the germline V gene. The CDR3 covers 12 residues. The CDR3, as DNA: TGTGCCAGCAGTTCGGTGTACAATGAGCAGTTCTTC. This encodes CASSSVYNEQFF.

In this sample, this clonotype turned up many times. This chain uses TRBV20-1 with TRBJ1-1; D might be TRBD1 (5 bases). Per germline, CDR1 DFQATT and CDR2 SNEGSKA (reference sequence). V lost 6 bases and J lost 9, with 14 bases in between. CDR3 length: 11 residues. CDR3: CSAGRGEKAFF. The CDR3 region has the DNA TGCAGTGCGGGAAGGGGTGAGAAAGCTTTCTTT.

This clonotype was observed at least ten times. The gene calls are TRBV5-1 and TRBJ2-3; D call uncertain. V lost 1 base and J lost 3, with 6 bases in between. Per germline, CDR1 SGHRS and CDR2 YFSETQ. This CDR3 comprises 13 residues. CDR3 sequence: CASSLTATDTQYF. For the CDR3, the DNA is TGCGCCAGCAGCTTGACAGCTACAGATACGCAGTATTTT. The whole variable domain, filled in from reference TRBV5-1 and TRBJ2-3, reads KAGVTQTPRYLIKTRGQQVTLSCSPISGHRSVSWYQQTPGQGLQFLFEYFSETQRNKGNFPGRFSGRQFSNSRSEMNVSTLELGDSALYLCASSLTATDTQYFGPGTRLTVL.

This clonotype came up a few times. The chain links TRBV4-2 to TRBJ1-3, with TRBD1 as a possible D gene (5 bases). V was clipped by 4 bases and J by 12 bases, with 22 bases between them. Germline CDR1 is LGHNA and CDR2 is YNFKEQ. This CDR3 spans 15 amino acids. This CDR3 reads CASSPLQVSGKNIYF. In nucleotides, the CDR3 is TGTGCCAGCAGCCCCCTACAGGTTTCTGGAAAAAACATATATTTT.

There are many counts of this clonotype. This rearrangement joins TRBV6-1 to TRBJ2-1, with TRBD2 identical over 9 bases. The CDR3 covers 17 residues. V lost 7 bases, J lost 7 bases, and 17 bases stayed unmatched. Germline-derived CDR1 and CDR2 are MNHNS and SASEGT. The CDR3 reads CASIRLPGGGVGNEQFF. CDR3 coding DNA: TGTGCCAGCATTCGCCTTCCTGGCGGGGGGGTGGGAAATGAGCAGTTCTTC.

This clonotype occurred many times. V is TRBV3-1 and J is TRBJ2-3; D is uncertain. CDR1 LGHDT and CDR2 YNNKEL come from the germline V gene (reference sequence). The CDR3 totals 16 residues. V was trimmed by 0 bases and J by 0 bases, leaving 10 bases between them. This CDR3 is CASSQEPQISTDTQYF. The CDR3 region has the DNA TGTGCCAGCAGCCAAGAGCCACAGATTAGCACAGATACGCAGTATTTT.

This clonotype was counted ten times or more. This chain uses TRBV21-1 with TRBJ2-7; the table's D call, TRBD1, has no DNA check behind it. TRBV21-1 is a known pseudogene. CDR3 size: 15 residues. CDR3 sequence: CASSDGTGLSYEQYF. The CDR3, as DNA: TGTGCCAGCAGCGACGGGACAGGGCTTTCCTACGAGCAGTACTTC.

This clonotype was detected many times. The chain is built from TRBV7-2 and TRBJ1-5; D ambiguous. Germline CDR1 SGHTA, CDR2 FQGNSA. The CDR3 is 15 residues long. The germline V and J ends were trimmed by 2 bases and 3 bases, with 11 bases remaining between them. The CDR3 region is CASSLSRSNNQPQHF. CDR3 coding DNA: TGTGCCAGCAGCTTAAGCAGGAGTAACAATCAGCCCCAGCATTTT. Complete variable domain (other parts from reference TRBV7-2 and TRBJ1-5): GAGVSQSPSNKVTEKGKDVELRCDPISGHTALYWYRQSLGQGLEFLIYFQGNSAPDKSGLPSDRFSAERTGGSVSTLTIQRTQQEDSAVYLCASSLSRSNNQPQHFGDGTRLSIL.

This clonotype was seen ten or more times. The V gene is TRBV7-3, the J gene TRBJ2-1; 8 nucleotides match TRBD2. The V and J ends lost 5 bases and 3 bases, in that order; junction bases with no gene match: 3. The CDR3 length is 14 residues. Per the germline V gene, CDR1 is SGHTA and CDR2 is FQGTGA. The CDR3 is CASSGGGNYNEQFF. CDR3 bases: TGTGCCAGCAGCGGCGGGGGGAACTACAATGAGCAGTTCTTC.

By sample fraction, this clonotype is medium-sized. The chain links TRBV3-1 to TRBJ1-2; 7 bases are shared with TRBD1. This CDR3 is built from 13 residues. The J segment lost 4 bases and the V segment lost 4 bases, leaving 3 bases of the junction unmatched. Germline V gene data show CDR1 as LGHDT and CDR2 as YNNKEL (reference sequence). The CDR3 protein is CASSLGTAYGYTF. As DNA, the CDR3 is TGTGCCAGCAGCCTCGGGACAGCCTATGGCTACACCTTC.

This clonotype was seen at least ten times. V is TRBV20-1 and J is TRBJ2-3, with D possibly matching TRBD1 (5 bases). There are 14 residues in the CDR3. The germline V and J ends were trimmed by 5 bases and 2 bases, with 14 bases remaining between them. The germline V gene encodes CDR1 DFQATT and CDR2 SNEGSKA (reference sequence). The CDR3, as DNA: TGCAGTGCTCCCTTGATGGGGCCCACAGATACGCAGTATTTT. Its translation is CSAPLMGPTDTQYF.

This clonotype was detected many times. This rearrangement joins TRBV5-1 to TRBJ2-1; 9 nucleotides align to TRBD2. The CDR3 runs 16 residues. The V segment lost 5 bases and the J segment 2 bases; nucleotides outside the gene matches: 8. Germline V gene data show CDR1 as SGHRS and CDR2 as YFSETQ. The chain's CDR3 is CASSRTTSGTYNEQFF. The CDR3 DNA reads as TGCGCCAGCAGTCGGACGACTAGCGGAACCTACAATGAGCAGTTCTTC.

Many counts were recorded for this clonotype. The chain links TRBV3-1 to TRBJ1-2; 7 bases are a match to TRBD1. This CDR3 region has 14 residues. CDR1 and CDR2 (germline): LGHDT, YNNKEL (reference sequence). The V and J ends lost 1 base and 3 bases, in that order; junction bases with no gene match: 2. The CDR3 sequence is CASSQGQGYYGYTF. CDR3 sequence (DNA): TGTGCCAGCAGCCAAGGACAGGGATACTATGGCTACACCTTC. Filled out from reference TRBV3-1 and TRBJ1-2, the complete variable domain reads DTAVSQTPKYLVTQMGNDKSIKCEQNLGHDTMYWYKQDSKKFLKIMFSYNNKELIINETVPNRFSPKSPDKAHLNLHINSLELGDSAVYFCASSQGQGYYGYTFGSGTRLTVV.